The clone carrying this T cell receptor beta chain was seen ten or more times. What it binds is unknown. Unique molecular identifiers were incorporated when the TCRbeta library was constructed. TCRdb fed the PCR reads into MiXCR, producing one record per CDR3 protein. The table lists 280,000 or so distinct CDR3 sequences, around 10% of them singletons. The record originates from a study of T-cell reconstitution after alpha-beta-depleted transplantation in children. Study-wide results and limits: T-cell counts and diversity were attributed mostly to newly produced T cells one year after transplant. Expanded clones from the graft, numbering several hundred, reportedly supplied alpha-beta T cells about two months after transplant. TCRbeta diversity was high at day 60 in some patients (a result of surviving recipient T cells and thymic progenitors).

V was clipped by 3 bases and J by 4 bases; unmatched bases: 6. The germline V gene encodes CDR1 LGHDT and CDR2 YNNKEL (reference sequence). The CDR3 is 14 amino acids. This specimen consisted of peripheral blood, obtained 180 days after TCRalphabeta/CD19-depleted stem cell transplant. This clonotype originated in a male patient between 2 and 15 years old who had a stem cell transplant for chronic granulomatous disease, so the T cells may come from the graft donor. The chain carries TRBV3-1 and TRBJ2-7; 7 bases are shared with TRBD2. The CDR3 sequence: CASSHAGEFYEQYF. The CDR3 DNA follows: TGTGCCAGCAGCCATGCGGGAGAGTTTTACGAGCAGTACTTC.